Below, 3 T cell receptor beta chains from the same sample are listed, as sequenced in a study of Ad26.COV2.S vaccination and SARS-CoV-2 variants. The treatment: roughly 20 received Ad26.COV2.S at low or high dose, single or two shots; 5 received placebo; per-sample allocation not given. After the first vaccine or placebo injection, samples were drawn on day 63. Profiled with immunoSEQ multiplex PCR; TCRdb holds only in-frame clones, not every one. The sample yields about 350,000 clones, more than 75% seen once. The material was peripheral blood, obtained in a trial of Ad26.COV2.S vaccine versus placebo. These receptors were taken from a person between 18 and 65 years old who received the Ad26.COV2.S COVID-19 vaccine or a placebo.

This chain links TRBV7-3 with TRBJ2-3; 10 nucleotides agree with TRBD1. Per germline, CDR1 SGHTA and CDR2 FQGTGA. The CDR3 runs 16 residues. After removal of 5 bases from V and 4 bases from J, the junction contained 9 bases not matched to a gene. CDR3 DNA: TGTGCCAGCAGCCGGACAGGGGGATTCAGGGCAGATACGCAGTATTTT. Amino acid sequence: CASSRTGGFRADTQYF.

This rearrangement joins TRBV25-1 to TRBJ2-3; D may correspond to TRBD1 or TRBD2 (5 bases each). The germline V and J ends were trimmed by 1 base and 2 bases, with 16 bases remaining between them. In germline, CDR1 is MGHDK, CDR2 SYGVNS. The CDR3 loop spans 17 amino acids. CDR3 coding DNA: TGTGCCAGCAGTGAATTCCAATGGGGACCGAACACAGATACGCAGTATTTT. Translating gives CASSEFQWGPNTDTQYF. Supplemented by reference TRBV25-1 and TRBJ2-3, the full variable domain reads EADIYQTPRYLVIGTGKKITLECSQTMGHDKMYWYQQDPGMELHLIHYSYGVNSTEKGDLSSESTVSRIRTEHFPLTLESARPSHTSQYLCASSEFQWGPNTDTQYFGPGTRLTVL.

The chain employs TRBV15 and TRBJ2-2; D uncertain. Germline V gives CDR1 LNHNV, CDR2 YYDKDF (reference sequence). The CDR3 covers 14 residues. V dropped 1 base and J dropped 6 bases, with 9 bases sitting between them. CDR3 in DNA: TGTGCCACCAGCAGAGGTCGGGTACCCGGGGAGCTGTTTTTT. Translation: CATSRGRVPGELFF.